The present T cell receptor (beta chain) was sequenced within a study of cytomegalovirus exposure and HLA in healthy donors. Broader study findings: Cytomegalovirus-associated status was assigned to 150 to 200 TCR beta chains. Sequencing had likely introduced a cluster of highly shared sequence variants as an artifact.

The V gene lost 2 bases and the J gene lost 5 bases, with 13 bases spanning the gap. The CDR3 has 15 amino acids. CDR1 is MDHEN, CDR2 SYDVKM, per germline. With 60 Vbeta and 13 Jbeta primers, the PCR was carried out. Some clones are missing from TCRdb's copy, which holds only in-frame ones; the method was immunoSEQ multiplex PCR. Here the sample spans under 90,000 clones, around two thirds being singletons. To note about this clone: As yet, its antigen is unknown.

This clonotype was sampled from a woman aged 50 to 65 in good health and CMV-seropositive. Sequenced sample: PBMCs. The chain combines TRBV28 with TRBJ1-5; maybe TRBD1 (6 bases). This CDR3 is CASSLVGRGDQPQHF. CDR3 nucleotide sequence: TGTGCCAGCAGTTTAGTCGGGAGGGGGGATCAGCCCCAGCATTTT.